This T cell receptor (beta chain) was sequenced for a study of beta chain features in type 1 diabetes. Overall study results and limits: All four CD4+ subsets from Type 1 diabetes patients carried moderately but significantly shorter TCRB CDR3s.

The study reverse transcribed the entire isolated RNA, so it sequenced expressed TCRB transcripts. The protocol was immunoSEQ multiplex PCR, while the TCRdb copy is restricted to in-frame clones and leaves out a portion. The sample consists of 300,000 to 400,000 clones, 8.5% to 10% of them appearing once. With regard to this clone: Its specificity is unknown. One junction end does not reproduce the germline sequence, and a read error may be involved.

The CDR3 covers 17 residues. Germline assignment: CDR1 ENHRY and CDR2 SYGVKD. The V call is TRBV10-3, the J call TRBJ2-1, with 10 positions matching TRBD2. The sequencing sample was made of central memory CD4+ T cells from blood. This receptor was obtained from a man aged 30-40 years with type 1 diabetes. CDR3 nucleotide sequence: TGTGCCAGCAGTTACGGTCTAGCGGGAGTCAGGTCCAATGAGCAGTTCTTC. Translated: CASSYGLAGVRSNEQFF.